Sequencing of this T cell receptor beta chain was carried out in a study of blood T cell repertoires in COVID-19 (dated by TCRdb to the early 2020s). Looking at the study overall: Samples from collaborators originated in the United States, Italy and Spain and spanned both the acute and convalescent phases of COVID-19. The material from the prospective study consisted of cDNA or gDNA derived from T cells, B-cell-depleted T cells, or PBMCs. Subjects who had been exposed to COVID-19, were actively infected with it, or had recovered from it provided the deeply sampled blood TCRbeta repertoires that made up the dataset. A freely available public database, intended as a resource for researchers studying the immune response to SARS-CoV-2, is where the repertoires were released. The samples were drawn from the first 160 participants of the ongoing ImmuneRACE study and from 1,254 subjects provided by 6 global collaborators. Nearly every sample came with metadata listing a de-identified subject ID, COVID-19 status, age in years and sex. Where HLA class I and class II types were available, the types were taken from metadata supplied by the sample provider, not from assay-based typing. The full study reports these points: How much clinical and demographic metadata was included differed by source and by participant, and the metadata was provided uncurated.

One collaborating source in Seattle enrolled patients during active infection and followed them longitudinally through the course of disease. The collaborating institutions used their own protocols to collect whole blood in K2EDTA tubes. Collaborator samples were shipped for TCRbeta analysis as frozen whole blood, isolated PBMCs, or DNA extracted from either sample type. This clone was seen once. The clone's antigen remains unknown. Per-base qualities were not stored, and no clone one base away is much larger. The immunoSEQ Assay, a bias-controlled multiplex PCR, was used to amplify TCRbeta CDR3 regions from genomic DNA. The authors processed their data as follows. Nucleated cell counts per sample were estimated from amplification of reference gene primers within the assay. To quantify the absolute abundance of each unique TCRbeta CDR3 rearrangement, sequence reads were collapsed and filtered. Productive Simpson clonality was computed per sample as the square root of Simpson's diversity index over productive rearrangements. As stored in TCRdb, this immuneACCESS dataset retains in-frame rearrangements with V and J assigned. A fraction of the clones does not appear; measured against another copy, unresolved V genes explain less than half of the discrepancy, and the remainder lacks a known reason. V and J calls and clone size follow that table, whereas D and trimming were derived from the DNA. The sample records a few hundred thousand clones, roughly 89% of which are singletons. 3.5% to 4% of the sample goes to the ten largest clones.

Including cysteine and phenylalanine, the CDR3 has 16 amino acids. The sequence is cut down to CDR3 DNA, 48 bases in frame from base 1. V trim: 1 base; J trim: 6 bases; unmatched bases: 7. The CDR1 and CDR2 encoded by the germline V gene (reference sequence) are LNHDA and SQIVND. The chain is made from TRBV19 and TRBJ2-1, with 9 middle bases fitting TRBD1. The sequencing sample was made of peripheral blood. The clonotype comes from a woman aged 55-69 years with COVID-19, enrolled during active disease. The CDR3 is CASSIGLDRGGNEQFF. The DNA sequence is given as TGTGCCAGTAGTATAGGACTGGACAGGGGAGGCAATGAGCAGTTCTTC.